The T cell receptor (beta chain) described here comes from a study of blood T cells in healthy people across ages (dated by TCRdb to between 2015 and 2017). Regarding the research as a whole: In model experiments, roughly one uniquely barcoded TCR beta cDNA molecule per two T cells was captured by template switching. The study measured age-related changes in TCR beta repertoire diversity using deep sequencing normalized with unique cDNA molecular identifiers. Donors were grouped into four age groups: young (average approximately 15 years), middle-aged (39), aged (around 60) and long-lived (less than 85). To avoid experimental bias, donors of different ages were spread randomly across the sequencing lanes. Two additional independent replicas of 1 million unique cDNA reads from the same blood draw were analyzed for two donors (one aged 18 to 30 and one aged 80 or older). The full study reports these points: As age increased, observed TCR beta diversity per million T cells dropped in a roughly linear way, and a significant reduction was already evident by age approximately 40. Compared with the aged group, the long-lived group had more naive CD4+ T cells, fewer expanded clones and increased TCR diversity, suggesting age selection. Bulk unsorted PBMC profiling prevented conclusive comparison of naive and antigen-experienced compartments. Total diversity estimates from one million sequenced T cells were considered lower bounds and underestimates. A strong correlation was found between observed TCR beta diversity and the percentage of naive T cells measured by flow cytometry. Because the CMV infection status of the donors was unknown, age-related changes in expanded clonotypes may potentially have been confounded.

The receptor library was made with 5' RACE. Sequencing instrument: Illumina HiSeq 2500. The second PCR ran for roughly 7 to 12 cycles and used a J-beta primer mix along with a sample-barcoded 5' primer. A template-switch 5' adaptor carrying 12 random nucleotides introduced a unique molecular identifier onto each TCR beta cDNA molecule. At least 3 million CDR3-containing paired-end reads were obtained from each sample. First-strand cDNA synthesis was performed from all RNA using the Mint cDNA synthesis kit, with priming by a TRBC-specific oligonucleotide. After uracil-DNA glycosylase treatment, a first 18-cycle PCR used universal primers M1SS and BC2_uni_R on all cDNA. On the authors' methods: For normalization, 1 million high-quality reads, each with a distinct molecular identifier, were randomly selected from each sample. Reads with shared molecular identifiers were discarded instead of being binned into consensus sequences. MiTCR, with a Q25 quality threshold and the strictest error-elimination algorithm, was used for CDR3 identification, clonotype clustering and error correction. Lower-bound total TCR beta diversity was estimated with a nonparametric unseen species model using Euler transformation. The public reads were run again by TCRdb, first through fastp at Q25 and then through MiXCR, and only productive beta chains were kept. Rows with one shared CDR3 protein collapse into an entry with the most common genes and DNA. TCRdb assigned the V and J calls; the authors' analysis was not used. The sample table records more than 1 million distinct CDR3 sequences; 35% to 50% of these occur just once. 18% of the sample belongs to the ten largest clones.

Comments on this clonotype: Its cognate antigen has yet to be identified. A much larger clone lies one base from this, so it may be a read error.

Donors were under 40 systemically healthy Caucasian individuals from Russia aged roughly 6 to 100 years. Each donor gave ten milliliters of peripheral blood, collected into EDTA-treated Vacutainer tubes. Ficoll-Paque density-gradient centrifugation was used to isolate PBMCs, with at least 6.5 million per sample. Trizol reagent was used to extract total RNA from the PBMCs, yielding at least 6 micrograms per sample. Naive CD45RAhigh/CD27high T cell percentages were measured by flow cytometry on a PBMC aliquot from every donor. The receptor's source is a woman in her sixties or seventies in good health. Sequencing was done on a sample of blood.

The CDR3 loop reads CSARVASGGLSYNEQYF. The sequenced DNA: TGCAGTGCTAGAGTGGCTAGCGGGGGTTTGTCCTACAATGAGCAGTACTTC. The chain joins TRBV20-1 to TRBJ2-7; TRBD2 fits 10 bases in the junction. At the junction V is shortened by 1 base and J by 7 bases; bases outside the gene matches: 16. Sequences DFQATT (CDR1) and SNEGSKA (CDR2) are obtained from the germline V gene (reference sequence). The CDR3 sequence holds 17 residues, the cysteine and phenylalanine included. The only DNA kept is the CDR3, 51 bases in frame from the first base.